Shown below are 29 T cell receptor beta chains from a single sample sequenced in a study of T cells after yellow fever vaccination. TCRdb reanalysed the 5' RACE reads using MiXCR and keeps one entry per CDR3 protein. The sample lists approximately 110,000 distinct CDR3 sequences, around 7.4% occurring once. The sample consisted of CD4+ T cells sorted from PBMCs, taken approximately 11 days after the first yellow fever vaccination. Every receptor here comes from a man aged 18 to 35 who received the YFV17D yellow fever vaccine.

This clonotype showed up many times. V and J are TRBV10-3 and TRBJ2-3, with D possibly being TRBD1 or TRBD2 (5 bases each). The V gene's germline CDR1 is ENHRY and CDR2 SYGVKD. V lost 4 bases and J 2 bases, leaving 16 bases between the germline ends. This CDR3 is 16 amino acids long. CDR3 region: CAISAPGLAYTDTQYF. In nucleotides, the CDR3 is TGTGCCATCAGTGCGCCGGGGCTCGCCTACACAGATACGCAGTATTTT.

At least ten counts were recorded for this clonotype. The chain joins TRBV12-3 or TRBV12-4 to TRBJ2-7, with TRBD1 identical over 8 bases. The CDR3 spans 13 residues. Trimming at V came to 6 bases and at J to 7 bases, leaving 8 bases not matched to a gene. The CDR3 region has the DNA TGTGCCAGCAGCCAGGACAGGGCGGGGGAGCAGTACTTC. Encoded protein: CASSQDRAGEQYF.

This clonotype was observed at least ten times. Here the CDR3 DNA reads TGTGCCAGCAGGGGACAGGGCGACAATCAGCCCCAGCATTTT. This sequence encodes CASRGQGDNQPQHF. The chain carries TRBV12-3 or TRBV12-4 and TRBJ1-5; 9 nucleotides match TRBD1. J was trimmed by 3 bases and V by 6 bases; bases with no gene match: 3. CDR3 length equals 14 residues.

This clonotype occurred many times. The chain uses TRBV5-1 and TRBJ2-7; maybe TRBD1 (6 bases). Germline V gene data show CDR1 as SGHRS and CDR2 as YFSETQ. This CDR3 spans 14 amino acids. Trimming took 0 bases from V and 1 from J, leaving 8 bases between them. The DNA for the CDR3 is TGCGCCAGCAGCTTGGTGGGACAATCCTACGAGCAGTACTTC. Translated, it gives CASSLVGQSYEQYF.

In this sample, this clonotype turned up many times. The chain links TRBV12-3 or TRBV12-4 to TRBJ1-1, with unresolved D. V was shortened by 3 bases and J by 1 base, with 6 bases between the two germline ends. This CDR3 comprises 13 residues. This CDR3 reads CASSFQENTEAFF. The CDR3, as DNA: TGTGCCAGCAGTTTTCAAGAGAACACTGAAGCTTTCTTT.

This clonotype appeared many times. This chain connects TRBV11-2 to TRBJ1-4; no firm D call. Germline CDR1 reads SGHAT; CDR2 reads FQNNGV. The V gene lost 4 bases and the J gene lost 13 bases, with 10 bases spanning the gap. This CDR3 contains 11 residues. The CDR3 DNA reads as TGTGCCAGCAGCTCCAACGTAAGACTGTTTTTT. This sequence encodes CASSSNVRLFF.

This clonotype was counted ten times or more. This chain uses TRBV7-2 with TRBJ1-3; D unclear. The CDR3 runs to 11 residues. V lost 2 bases to trimming and J lost 8 bases, with 4 bases between them. Per the germline V gene, CDR1 is SGHTA and CDR2 is FQGNSA. CDR3 amino acids: CASSLLHTIYF. Written as DNA, the CDR3 is TGTGCCAGCAGCTTACTCCACACCATATATTTT.

In this sample, this clonotype turned up many times. J is TRBJ1-1 and V is TRBV5-1; 8 bases fit TRBD1. The CDR3 has 13 amino acids. V gave up 8 bases and J gave up 5 bases; unmatched junction bases: 8. Germline CDR1 reads SGHRS; CDR2 reads YFSETQ. The CDR3 DNA is TGCGCCAGTTTGGCCGACAGGGGTACTGAAGCTTTCTTT. It encodes CASLADRGTEAFF.

This clonotype was observed at least ten times. Here the CDR3 reads CAWSRSNRSYNEQFF. As DNA, the CDR3 is TGTGCCTGGAGCCGCTCGAACCGTTCCTACAATGAGCAGTTCTTC. The chain carries TRBV30 and TRBJ2-1; D gene uncertain. V dropped 3 bases and J dropped 1 base, with 13 bases sitting between them. Per germline, CDR1 GTSNPN and CDR2 SVGIG (reference sequence). This CDR3 spans 15 amino acids.

This clonotype occurred a few times. The CDR3 DNA is TGCAGTAGGGAGGGGCTAGCCAAAAACATTCAGTACTTC. Translating it yields CSREGLAKNIQYF. This chain uses TRBV20-1 with TRBJ2-4; TRBD2 matches at 7 bases. Unmatched junction bases numbered 4, after V lost 8 bases and J lost 0 bases. This CDR3 has 13 amino acids. Germline-derived CDR1 and CDR2 are DFQATT and SNEGSKA (reference sequence).

This clonotype was detected many times. The chain recombines TRBV9 with TRBJ2-1; TRBD1 matches 8 bases. V gave up 6 bases and J gave up 2 bases; unmatched junction bases: 4. CDR1 SGDLS and CDR2 YYNGEE come from the germline V gene. This CDR3 is built from 14 residues. As DNA, the CDR3 is TGTGCCAGCACCCCACAGGGGGCCTACAATGAGCAGTTCTTC. Its protein is CASTPQGAYNEQFF.

In its sample, this clonotype was seen many times. The chain carries TRBV18 and TRBJ2-3, with 12 nucleotides matching TRBD2. J lost 5 bases, V lost 2 bases, and 2 bases had no gene match. This CDR3 is built from 15 residues. Germline-derived CDR1 and CDR2 are KGHSH and LQKENI. CDR3 sequence: CASSPLTSGGDTQYF. CDR3 DNA: TGTGCCAGCTCACCATTGACTAGCGGGGGAGATACGCAGTATTTT.

This chain links TRBV20-1 with TRBJ1-6, with 10 nucleotides matching TRBD1. V gave up 6 bases and J gave up 7 bases; unmatched junction bases: 3. The germline gives CDR1 DFQATT, CDR2 SNEGSKA (reference sequence). The length of the CDR3 is 13 residues. The DNA for the CDR3 is TGCAGTGCCCCGGGACAGGGGAATTCACCCCTCCACTTT. Translated, it gives CSAPGQGNSPLHF.

The V gene is TRBV5-6, the J gene TRBJ1-5; tentatively, D is TRBD1 (5 bases). The CDR3 runs to 15 residues. CDR1 is SGHDT, CDR2 YYEEEE, per germline. The V gene lost 1 base and the J gene lost 4 bases, with 12 bases spanning the gap. The CDR3 region is CASSLLGSGNQPQHF. The CDR3 DNA reads as TGTGCCAGCAGCTTGTTGGGTTCAGGGAATCAGCCCCAGCATTTT. Looking up the rest from reference TRBV5-6 and TRBJ1-5 gives the full variable domain: DAGVTQSPTHLIKTRGQQVTLRCSPKSGHDTVSWYQQALGQGPQFIFQYYEEEERQRGNFPDRFSGHQFPNYSSELNVNALLLGDSALYLCASSLLGSGNQPQHFGDGTRLSIL.

Many counts were recorded for this clonotype. The chain combines TRBV19 with TRBJ1-2; 8 bases agree with TRBD1. This CDR3 has 14 amino acids. CDR1 and CDR2 (germline): LNHDA, SQIVND (reference sequence). V was clipped by 2 bases and J by 8 bases; unmatched bases: 7. The CDR3 DNA follows: TGTGCCAGTAGTATACCCGGCACAGGGGGAGGCTACACCTTC. Encoded protein: CASSIPGTGGGYTF.

This clonotype was seen ten or more times. The chain is built from TRBV9 and TRBJ2-3, with D unresolved. There are 14 residues in the CDR3. V was trimmed by 4 bases and J by 3 bases, leaving 12 bases between them. Germline values: CDR1 SGDLS, CDR2 YYNGEE. CDR3 coding DNA: TGTGCCAGCAGCCCTAGGGTTGGGACAGATACGCAGTATTTT. Translated, it gives CASSPRVGTDTQYF.

Turning to this clonotype: A much larger clone lies a single base off, so this may be a read error. V usage is TRBV5-1 and J usage is TRBJ2-3, with a possible D match to TRBD2 (5 bases). Germline V gene lookup returns CDR1 SGHRS and CDR2 YFSETQ. There are 14 residues in the CDR3. CDR3 sequence (DNA): TGCGCCAGCAGCTTTTTAGGGAGCACAGATATGCAGTATTTT. It specifies CASSFLGSTDMQYF.

This clonotype showed up many times. This chain links TRBV4-3 with TRBJ1-6; D gene uncertain. The germline gives CDR1 LGHNA, CDR2 YSLEER. CDR3 length: 16 residues. The germline V and J ends were trimmed by 1 base and 7 bases, with 14 bases remaining between them. CDR3: CASSQASQLGNSPLHF. CDR3 nucleotides: TGCGCCAGCAGCCAAGCTTCCCAATTGGGAAATTCACCCCTCCACTTT.

There are many counts of this clonotype. The chain recombines TRBV15 with TRBJ2-1; 7 bases agree with TRBD2. CDR1 is LNHNV, CDR2 YYDKDF, per germline (reference sequence). J gave up 3 bases and V 3 bases, and 8 bases lay outside the gene matches. CDR3 size: 16 residues. The CDR3 DNA reads TGTGCCACCAGCAGGAGAGCGGGGAGGGGCTACAATGAGCAGTTCTTC. Its protein is CATSRRAGRGYNEQFF.

This rearrangement joins TRBV27 to TRBJ1-1; perhaps TRBD1 as D (5 bases). From germline, CDR1 is MNHEY and CDR2 SMNVEV (reference sequence). Trimming cost V 5 bases and J 3 bases, with 16 bases left between them. The length of the CDR3 is 15 residues. The CDR3 region is CASSRNGGAHTEAFF. CDR3 bases: TGTGCCAGCAGTAGAAACGGGGGAGCCCACACTGAAGCTTTCTTT.

This clonotype has a count of ten or more. The chain employs TRBV27 and TRBJ2-1, with 13 positions matching TRBD2. The CDR3 is 18 residues long. From germline, CDR1 is MNHEY and CDR2 SMNVEV (reference sequence). The ends lost 4 bases at V and 7 bases at J; junction bases unmatched: 13. The CDR3 protein is CASSSTSGGAYEGNEQFF. CDR3 nucleotide sequence: TGTGCCAGCAGTTCAACTAGCGGGGGGGCTTATGAGGGGAATGAGCAGTTCTTC.

This clonotype was picked up many times. The chain carries TRBV7-2 and TRBJ1-6; no clear D. V shed 0 bases and J shed 10 bases, with 10 bases lying between them. The CDR3 spans 14 residues. CDR1 SGHTA and CDR2 FQGNSA come from the germline V gene. CDR3 region: CASSLAGVSSPLHF. The DNA for the CDR3 is TGTGCCAGCAGCTTAGCGGGAGTTTCCTCACCCCTCCACTTT.

This clonotype was found a few times. The chain joins TRBV7-9 to TRBJ2-5, with 8 bases matching TRBD1. The CDR3 sequence is 14 residues long. Germline V gene sequence: CDR1 SEHNR, CDR2 FQNEAQ (reference sequence). With 6 bases clipped from V and 4 bases from J, the junction kept 7 bases outside the gene matches. The CDR3: CASRSIQGAETQYF. CDR3 DNA sequence: TGTGCCAGCAGGTCGATTCAGGGGGCAGAGACCCAGTACTTC. The variable domain in full, completed from reference TRBV7-9 and TRBJ2-5, reads DTGVSQNPRHKITKRGQNVTFRCDPISEHNRLYWYRQTLGQGPEFLTYFQNEAQLEKSRLLSDRFSAERPKGSFSTLEIQRTEQGDSAMYLCASRSIQGAETQYFGPGTRLLVL.

The V call is TRBV20-1, the J call TRBJ2-7, with D unclear. CDR3 length equals 12 residues. In germline, CDR1 is DFQATT, CDR2 SNEGSKA (reference sequence). Trimming took 3 bases from V and 1 from J, leaving 7 bases between them. The CDR3 region has the DNA TGCAGTGCTAGGGCAAAGTCCTACGAGCAGTACGTC. It translates to CSARAKSYEQYV.

This clonotype was seen ten or more times. The chain is built from TRBV4-3 and TRBJ1-2; 10 positions match TRBD1. With 3 bases clipped from V and 6 bases from J, the junction kept 10 bases outside the gene matches. Germline V gene sequence: CDR1 LGHNA, CDR2 YSLEER. There are 16 residues in the CDR3. DNA of the CDR3: TGCGCCAGCAGCCAGGCCCCGGGACAGGGGATCCATGGCTACACCTTC. Protein sequence: CASSQAPGQGIHGYTF.

The rearrangement links TRBV6-5 to TRBJ1-5; no clear D. Germline CDR1 MNHEY, CDR2 SVGAGI. V dropped 0 bases and J dropped 7 bases, with 16 bases sitting between them. The CDR3 spans 16 residues. This chain's CDR3 is CASSYSPGSLGQPQHF. The CDR3 DNA reads TGTGCCAGCAGTTACTCTCCGGGGAGCCTGGGACAGCCCCAGCATTTT.

This rearrangement joins TRBV19 to TRBJ1-1; no reliable D call. The CDR3 runs to 16 residues. Germline lookup yields CDR1 LNHDA and CDR2 SQIVND (reference sequence). V lost 8 bases to trimming and J lost 4 bases, with 23 bases between them. This CDR3 reads CASLKGPSTEGTEAFF. CDR3 sequence (DNA): TGTGCCAGTTTGAAAGGGCCTTCCACCGAAGGCACTGAAGCTTTCTTT.

This clonotype was seen many times. The chain employs TRBV12-5 and TRBJ2-7; D may be TRBD1 (5 bases). The CDR3 extends over 12 amino acids. V was clipped by 7 bases and J by 3 bases, with 10 bases between them. The germline V gene encodes CDR1 LGHNT and CDR2 FRNRAP. The CDR3 nucleotides read TGTGCTAGTGCCCCCCAGGGCTACGAGCAGTACTTC. Translating gives CASAPQGYEQYF.

This clonotype has at least ten counts. The chain is built from TRBV3-1 and TRBJ1-5, with unresolved D. CDR3 length equals 15 residues. V gave up 0 bases and J gave up 2 bases, with 8 bases separating them. Germline CDR1 LGHDT, CDR2 YNNKEL (reference sequence). The CDR3 here is CASSQEAARNQPQHF. In nucleotides, the CDR3 is TGTGCCAGCAGCCAAGAAGCGGCCCGCAATCAGCCCCAGCATTTT.